A single sample gave rise to the 30 T cell receptor beta chains below, sequenced in a study of blood T cell repertoires in COVID-19. Libraries were prepared by immunoSEQ multiplex PCR; TCRdb keeps only in-frame clonotypes and omits some of them. Of tens of thousands of clones in the sample, about 74% were seen once. Sequenced sample: peripheral blood. The receptors here all came from a man between 65 and 79 years old with COVID-19, enrolled during active disease.

The V and J genes are TRBV24-1 and TRBJ1-2; TRBD1 matches at 8 bases. The germline CDR1 and CDR2 sequences are KGHDR and SFDVKD. The CDR3 runs 14 residues. V was pared by 6 bases and J by 5 bases, with 7 bases of the junction left unmatched. The CDR3 coding sequence is TGTGCCACCAGTCCCGGGGGACAGGCATATGGCTACACCTTC. As protein: CATSPGGQAYGYTF.

J is TRBJ2-2 and V is TRBV5-1; D uncertain. The V end was cut by 2 bases, the J end by 4 bases, with 6 bases between. CDR3 length: 13 residues. Germline loops: CDR1 SGHRS, CDR2 YFSETQ. The CDR3: CASSFVATGELFF. The CDR3, as DNA: TGCGCCAGCAGCTTTGTAGCCACCGGGGAGCTGTTTTTT.

The chain uses TRBV6-1 and TRBJ2-7; D is perhaps TRBD2 (5 bases). The CDR3 runs 14 residues. V shed 3 bases and J shed 0 bases, with 9 bases lying between them. CDR1 and CDR2 (germline): MNHNS, SASEGT. CDR3 amino acids: CASSEWETSYEQYF. The CDR3 nucleotides read TGTGCCAGCAGTGAGTGGGAGACCTCCTACGAGCAGTACTTC.

J is TRBJ1-4 and V is TRBV2, with D perhaps matching TRBD1 (5 bases). Germline assignment: CDR1 SNHLY and CDR2 FYNNEI. V lost 8 bases and J lost 8, with 9 bases in between. The CDR3 loop spans 11 amino acids. The CDR3 DNA follows: TGTGCCAGCCTGGACAACGAAAAACTGTTTTTT. Translated, it gives CASLDNEKLFF. The full variable domain, in which reference TRBV2 and TRBJ1-4 provide the parts outside the CDR3, is EPEVTQTPSHQVTQMGQEVILRCVPISNHLYFYWYRQILGQKVEFLVSFYNNEISEKSEIFDDQFSVERPDGSNFTLKIRSTKLEDSAMYFCASLDNEKLFFGSGTQLSVL.

The chain combines TRBV7-2 with TRBJ1-2, with D perhaps TRBD1 (5 bases). This CDR3 region has 16 residues. Per the germline V gene, CDR1 is SGHTA and CDR2 is FQGNSA. The V gene lost 1 base and the J gene lost 8 bases, with 20 bases spanning the gap. The CDR3 spells CASSLDPTGSSRGYTF. The CDR3 region has the DNA TGTGCCAGCAGCTTAGACCCAACAGGATCCAGCCGGGGCTACACCTTC.

The rearrangement joins TRBV29-1 to TRBJ1-4, with D maybe TRBD1 (6 bases). The CDR3 has 12 residues. The V and J ends lost 6 bases and 8 bases respectively, with 13 bases between them. Germline-derived CDR1 and CDR2 are SQVTM and ANQGSEA. This CDR3 is CSVGGAREKLFF. The CDR3 DNA reads as TGCAGCGTGGGGGGGGCAAGGGAAAAACTGTTTTTT.

The chain combines TRBV24-1 with TRBJ2-7, with TRBD2 matching 8 bases. Looked up from germline, CDR1 is KGHDR and CDR2 is SFDVKD. With V trimmed by 3 bases and J by 4 bases, 4 bases remained unmatched. The CDR3 loop spans 14 amino acids. The CDR3 DNA reads as TGTGCCACCAGTGATCCTACTAGCGGATACGAGCAGTACTTC. It is translated as CATSDPTSGYEQYF.

The chain carries TRBV4-3 and TRBJ2-2; D unclear. The germline V and J ends were trimmed by 1 base and 5 bases, with 11 bases remaining between them. Germline assignment: CDR1 LGHNA and CDR2 YSLEER. The CDR3 covers 15 residues. The CDR3 spells CASSQGALPTGELFF. The CDR3 DNA reads TGCGCCAGCAGCCAAGGGGCACTTCCTACCGGGGAGCTGTTTTTT.

This clone was recorded once. The chain combines TRBV6-5 with TRBJ1-2; 9 positions match TRBD1. After removal of 5 bases from V and 4 bases from J, the junction contained 5 bases not matched to a gene. CDR3 size: 14 residues. The germline V gene encodes CDR1 MNHEY and CDR2 SVGAGI. Here the CDR3 reads CASSLGQGTYGYTF. The CDR3 DNA sequence: TGTGCCAGCAGTCTCGGACAGGGGACCTATGGCTACACCTTC.

In DNA, the CDR3 is TGTGCCAGCAGCGTAGACAGGCGGGACGGGTACAATGAGCAGTTCTTC. Translation gives CASSVDRRDGYNEQFF. The V and J genes are TRBV9 and TRBJ2-1, with D maybe TRBD2 (6 bases). The V gene's germline CDR1 is SGDLS and CDR2 YYNGEE. The CDR3 is 16 amino acids. V dropped 0 bases and J dropped 4 bases, with 14 bases sitting between them.

The chain employs TRBV9 and TRBJ1-3, with a tentative D call TRBD1 (6 bases). The CDR3 is 16 amino acids. V lost 0 bases, J lost 4 bases, and 14 bases lay in between. The germline CDR1 and CDR2 sequences are SGDLS and YYNGEE. CDR3 sequence: CASSVGGGRRGNTIYF. The CDR3 DNA sequence: TGTGCCAGCAGCGTAGGCGGGGGGCGCCGAGGAAACACCATATATTTT. The full variable domain, rest sourced from reference TRBV9 and TRBJ1-3, is DSGVTQTPKHLITATGQRVTLRCSPRSGDLSVYWYQQSLDQGLQFLIQYYNGEERAKGNILERFSAQQFPDLHSELNLSSLELGDSALYFCASSVGGGRRGNTIYFGEGSWLTVV.

The chain recombines TRBV4-3 with TRBJ2-7, with 9 bases matching TRBD1. The junction had 2 bases not matched to a gene; V was cut back by 0 bases and J by 2 bases. This CDR3 spans 15 amino acids. The germline V gene has CDR1 LGHNA and CDR2 YSLEER. This CDR3 is CASSQDGTGPYEQYF. Here the CDR3 DNA reads TGCGCCAGCAGCCAAGACGGGACAGGGCCCTACGAGCAGTACTTC.

This chain uses TRBV28 with TRBJ1-3, with D possibly matching TRBD1 (5 bases). Germline V gives CDR1 MDHEN, CDR2 SYDVKM. The CDR3 loop spans 15 amino acids. Trimming took off 9 bases at V and 0 bases at J, with 15 bases between the two ends. Here the CDR3 DNA reads TGTGCCAGTAAGAGCAGGGTTAACTCTGGAAACACCATATATTTT. Its translation: CASKSRVNSGNTIYF.

V usage is TRBV19 and J usage is TRBJ2-7; the D gene is possibly TRBD1 (7 bases). CDR3 length: 14 amino acids. The V and J ends lost 3 bases and 3 bases respectively, with 12 bases between them. CDR1 is LNHDA, CDR2 SQIVND, per germline (reference sequence). CDR3 in amino acids: CASSIGGGSYEQYF. CDR3 sequence (DNA): TGTGCCAGTAGTATCGGAGGGGGCAGCTACGAGCAGTACTTC.

The chain has TRBV5-4 and TRBJ2-3; possibly TRBD1 for D (6 bases). CDR3 length: 13 amino acids. Germline lookup yields CDR1 SGHNT and CDR2 YYREEE (reference sequence). V was shortened by 4 bases and J by 6 bases, with 12 bases between the two germline ends. CDR3 sequence (DNA): TGTGCCAGCAGCGGGCGGACAGCGGATACGCAGTATTTT. Translation gives CASSGRTADTQYF.

The chain employs TRBV28 and TRBJ2-7; 10 bases are a match to TRBD2. The CDR3 has 15 residues. The V gene's germline CDR1 is MDHEN and CDR2 SYDVKM. V lost 9 bases, J lost 4 bases, and 12 bases stayed unmatched. The CDR3, as DNA: TGTGCCAGTTGGACTAGCGGTAGAGGGCCGTACGAGCAGTACTTC. It encodes CASWTSGRGPYEQYF.

A few counts support this clone. The chain joins TRBV11-2 to TRBJ2-7; 9 bases map to TRBD2. This CDR3 is built from 17 residues. J gave up 5 bases and V 3 bases, and 14 bases lay outside the gene matches. Looked up from germline, CDR1 is SGHAT and CDR2 is FQNNGV. The CDR3 spells CASSFTGLAGSVHEQYF. CDR3 DNA sequence: TGTGCCAGCAGCTTCACCGGGCTAGCGGGGAGTGTCCACGAGCAGTACTTC.

The rearrangement links TRBV19 to TRBJ1-3; 12 bases agree with TRBD1. Germline CDR1 and CDR2: LNHDA and SQIVND (reference sequence). The V and J ends lost 5 bases and 2 bases, in that order; junction bases with no gene match: 7. This CDR3 region has 17 residues. CDR3 nucleotides: TGTGCCAGTAGTGTAATGGGACAGGGGGCTGCTGGAAACACCATATATTTT. Translating gives CASSVMGQGAAGNTIYF.

This sequence joins TRBV6-5 and TRBJ2-7; 7 bases match TRBD2. The CDR3 spans 12 residues. In germline, CDR1 is MNHEY, CDR2 SVGAGI. With V trimmed by 8 bases and J by 7 bases, 8 bases remained unmatched. CDR3 protein: CASVPGGREQYF. The CDR3 DNA is TGTGCCAGCGTCCCGGGGGGTAGGGAGCAGTACTTC.

The J gene is TRBJ1-1, the V gene TRBV4-2; D is unclear. Germline CDR1 reads LGHNA; CDR2 reads YNFKEQ. The CDR3 is 14 residues long. V was pared by 0 bases and J by 0 bases, with 5 bases between. The CDR3 reads CASSQELVNTEAFF. CDR3 in DNA: TGTGCCAGCAGCCAAGAACTTGTGAACACTGAAGCTTTCTTT.

This clone appeared once. The chain recombines TRBV27 with TRBJ2-1; 10 bases fit TRBD2. The CDR3 contains 17 residues. Germline V CDR1 and CDR2: MNHEY, SMNVEV (reference sequence). Trimming removed 1 base from V and 4 bases from J; junction bases left unmatched: 7. The CDR3 region has the DNA TGTGCCAGCAGTTTATTCGGGGAGACTAGCGGGTACAATGAGCAGTTCTTC. Translation gives CASSLFGETSGYNEQFF.

V gene TRBV5-1 combines with J gene TRBJ2-7; TRBD2 matches 8 bases. This CDR3 spans 16 amino acids. Germline CDR1 SGHRS, CDR2 YFSETQ. J was trimmed by 6 bases and V by 0 bases; bases with no gene match: 11. CDR3 in amino acids: CASSLDGRASRTEQYF. Here the CDR3 DNA reads TGCGCCAGCAGCTTGGACGGGAGGGCCTCAAGGACCGAGCAGTACTTC.

CDR3 DNA: TGTGCCAGCAGTTACCGGGAAAAAGTCTCCGAGCAGTACTTC. It specifies CASSYREKVSEQYF. The chain has TRBV6-5 and TRBJ2-7, with a possible D match to TRBD2 (5 bases). This CDR3 is 14 amino acids long. The ends were cut back, 2 bases at V and 6 bases at J, with 14 bases in the middle. The V gene's germline CDR1 is MNHEY and CDR2 SVGAGI.

The V gene is TRBV28, the J gene TRBJ1-3; 11 nucleotides line up with TRBD1. Per the germline V gene, CDR1 is MDHEN and CDR2 is SYDVKM. V lost 8 bases and J lost 2; bases outside the gene matches: 5. CDR3 length: 15 amino acids. The CDR3 nucleotides are TGTGCCAGCGGTGGACAGGGGGCAACTGGAAACACCATATATTTT. Amino acid sequence: CASGGQGATGNTIYF.

This clone was counted a few times. This chain links TRBV11-2 with TRBJ1-2; 9 nucleotides line up with TRBD1. Germline CDR1 SGHAT, CDR2 FQNNGV. J lost 4 bases, V lost 6 bases, and 6 bases had no gene match. The CDR3 loop spans 14 amino acids. The DNA of the CDR3 is TGTGCCAGCAGGTCGACAGGGGGTGCCTATGGCTACACCTTC. This sequence encodes CASRSTGGAYGYTF.

The chain recombines TRBV30 with TRBJ1-1; D might be TRBD1 (5 bases). V was shortened by 0 bases and J by 10 bases, with 18 bases between the two germline ends. CDR1 and CDR2 (germline): GTSNPN, SVGIG (reference sequence). The CDR3 totals 14 residues. CDR3 nucleotides: TGTGCCTGGAGTGTACCAGCACACACTACAGGAGCTTTCTTT. Translating it yields CAWSVPAHTTGAFF.

The CDR3 DNA reads TGTGCCAGCAGTCGGACAGGGGGATTCAGCGGCCTAGAAAAACTGTTTTTT. It specifies CASSRTGGFSGLEKLFF. This chain connects TRBV7-2 to TRBJ1-4; TRBD1 aligns across 10 bases. This CDR3 region has 17 residues. The germline CDR1 and CDR2 sequences are SGHTA and FQGNSA. With 6 bases clipped from V and 8 bases from J, the junction kept 15 bases outside the gene matches.

About this clone: The same CDR3 arises from other DNA sequences in this sample as well. The rearrangement links TRBV6-5 to TRBJ1-5; no definite D call. Germline CDR1 MNHEY, CDR2 SVGAGI. There are 13 residues in the CDR3. The V end lost 7 bases, the J end lost 2 bases, and 9 bases lay between the germline ends. In DNA form, the CDR3 reads TGTGCCAGCACTACCGGAGGCAATCAGCCCCAGCATTTT. It codes for CASTTGGNQPQHF.

The chain carries TRBV27 and TRBJ2-3, with 9 bases that match TRBD1. This CDR3 contains 15 residues. Germline loops: CDR1 MNHEY, CDR2 SMNVEV (reference sequence). Trimming cost V 2 bases and J 5 bases; bases outside gene matches: 5. CDR3 sequence reads: CASSLGTGSQDTQYF. The CDR3, as DNA: TGTGCCAGCAGTTTAGGGACAGGGTCCCAAGATACGCAGTATTTT.

V and J are TRBV28 and TRBJ2-5; D ambiguous. Germline V gene sequence: CDR1 MDHEN, CDR2 SYDVKM. CDR3 length: 15 amino acids. Trimming removed 2 bases at V and 2 bases at J, with 12 bases between. In nucleotides, the CDR3 is TGTGCCAGCAGTTTAGTCGGCAGGATACAAGAGACCCAGTACTTC. Its translation is CASSLVGRIQETQYF.